Sequencing of this TCR beta chain was carried out in a study of shared T cell receptors in the human thymus. This CDR3 has 14 residues. V was pared by 6 bases and J by 2 bases, with 7 bases of the junction left unmatched. CDR1 and CDR2 from the germline V gene are MNHEY and SVGAGI. Sequencing was performed with immunoSEQ multiplex PCR; in TCRdb, only in-frame clones are kept and a portion is missing. The profile covers 700,000 or so clones, with 80% to 90% appearing a single time and about 0.011% taken by the ten largest. The sample was also reused in another study, on human thymus T cells.

The V and J genes are TRBV6-5 and TRBJ2-7, with TRBD1 matching 7 bases. The TCR sequence derives from a girl less than two years old with a congenital heart defect. The sample taken for sequencing was thymocytes. CDR3 nucleotides: TGTGCCAGCAGCAAGACAGGGTACACCTACGAGCAGTACTTC. Translating it yields CASSKTGYTYEQYF.